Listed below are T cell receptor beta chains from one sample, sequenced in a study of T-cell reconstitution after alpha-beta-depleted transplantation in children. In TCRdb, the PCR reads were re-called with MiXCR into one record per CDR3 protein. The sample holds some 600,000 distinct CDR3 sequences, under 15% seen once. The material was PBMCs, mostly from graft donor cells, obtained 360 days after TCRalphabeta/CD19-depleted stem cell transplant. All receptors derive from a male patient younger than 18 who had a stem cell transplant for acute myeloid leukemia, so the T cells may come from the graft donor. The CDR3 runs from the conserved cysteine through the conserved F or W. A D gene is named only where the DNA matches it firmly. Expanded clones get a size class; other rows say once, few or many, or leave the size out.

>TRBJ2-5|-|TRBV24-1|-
CATSDPGPTLKETQYF
TGTGCCACCAGTGACCCCGGACCGACCCTTAAAGAGACCCAGTACTTC
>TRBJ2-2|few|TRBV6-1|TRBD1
CASKADRASTGELFF
TGTGCCAGCAAAGCGGACAGGGCCTCGACCGGGGAGCTGTTTTTT
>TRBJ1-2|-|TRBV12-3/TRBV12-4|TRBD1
CASSSRGLNYGYTF
TGTGCCAGCAGTTCTAGGGGGCTTAACTATGGCTACACCTTC
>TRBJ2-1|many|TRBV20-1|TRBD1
CSAPDRDYNEQFF
TGCAGTGCTCCGGACAGGGATTACAATGAGCAGTTCTTC
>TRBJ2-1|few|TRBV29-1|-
CSVGTLNEQFF
TGCAGCGTCGGGACTCTCAATGAGCAGTTCTTC
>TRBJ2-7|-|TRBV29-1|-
CSVEASTGYEQYF
TGCAGCGTTGAGGCCTCCACGGGGTACGAGCAGTACTTC
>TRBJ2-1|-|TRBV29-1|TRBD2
CSVVSGGQVEQFF
TGCAGCGTTGTGTCGGGAGGCCAGGTTGAGCAGTTCTTC
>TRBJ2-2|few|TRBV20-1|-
CSARDKYADTGELFF
TGCAGTGCTAGAGATAAGTATGCGGACACCGGGGAGCTGTTTTTT
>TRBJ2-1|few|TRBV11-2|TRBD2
CASWGGAYNEQFF
TGTGCCAGCTGGGGGGGTGCCTACAATGAGCAGTTCTTC
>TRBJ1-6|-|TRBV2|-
CASRTGYNSPLHF
TGTGCCAGCAGGACGGGATATAATTCACCCCTCCACTTT
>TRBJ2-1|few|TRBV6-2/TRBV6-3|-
CASRLERAGDPVSYNEQFF
TGTGCCAGCAGACTAGAGCGGGCCGGTGACCCCGTCTCCTACAATGAGCAGTTCTTC
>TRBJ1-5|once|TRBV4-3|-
CASSQTTDRDRRNQPQHF
TGCGCCAGCAGCCAAACCACGGACCGTGACAGAAGGAATCAGCCCCAGCATTTT
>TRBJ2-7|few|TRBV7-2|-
CASSHDGGAGDEQYF
TGTGCCAGCAGCCACGATGGGGGCGCAGGGGACGAGCAGTACTTC
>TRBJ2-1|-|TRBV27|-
CASSFLTSYNEQFF
TGTGCCAGCAGTTTCCTAACCTCCTACAATGAGCAGTTCTTC
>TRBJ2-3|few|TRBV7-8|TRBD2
CASSLGLAGGPSTDTQYF
TGTGCCAGCAGCTTAGGGCTAGCGGGAGGGCCAAGCACAGATACGCAGTATTTT
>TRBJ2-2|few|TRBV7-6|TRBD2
CASSLVAGPFGELFF
TGTGCCAGCAGCCTGGTAGCGGGACCATTCGGGGAGCTGTTTTTT
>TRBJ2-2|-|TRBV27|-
CASSPDGTPNTGELFF
TGTGCCAGCAGTCCAGATGGGACACCGAACACCGGGGAGCTGTTTTTT
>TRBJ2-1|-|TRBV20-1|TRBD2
CSARARWWREVPYNEQFF
TGCAGTGCTAGAGCCAGGTGGTGGCGGGAGGTCCCCTACAATGAGCAGTTCTTC
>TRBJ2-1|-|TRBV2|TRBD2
CASSPTSGRSSYNEQFF
TGTGCCAGCAGTCCGACTAGCGGGAGATCCTCCTACAATGAGCAGTTCTTC
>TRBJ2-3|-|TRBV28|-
CASGAGRAIYTDTQYF
TGTGCCAGCGGTGCCGGCAGGGCCATTTACACAGATACGCAGTATTTT
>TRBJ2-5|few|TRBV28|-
CASSLSHLYQETQYF
TGTGCCAGCAGTTTATCTCACCTGTACCAAGAGACCCAGTACTTC
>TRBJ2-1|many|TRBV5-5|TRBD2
CASSLVLAESSYNEQFF
TGTGCCAGCAGCTTGGTGCTAGCGGAGAGCTCCTACAATGAGCAGTTCTTC
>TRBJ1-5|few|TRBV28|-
CASSLQSEGQPQHF
TGTGCCAGCAGCCTCCAATCGGAAGGCCAGCCCCAGCATTTT
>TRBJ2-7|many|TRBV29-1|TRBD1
CSVVGGGQGLGEQYF
TGCAGCGTCGTGGGAGGAGGACAGGGTTTGGGCGAGCAGTACTTC
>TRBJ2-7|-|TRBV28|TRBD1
CASDRGRYEQYF
TGTGCCAGTGACAGGGGGAGGTACGAGCAGTACTTC
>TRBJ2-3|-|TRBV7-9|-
CDSSLEIRRVGDTQYF
TGTGACAGCAGCTTAGAAATTCGCAGGGTGGGGGATACGCAGTATTTT
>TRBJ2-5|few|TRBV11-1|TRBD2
CASSLSGRALLFQEETQYF
TGTGCCAGCAGCTTAAGTGGGAGGGCCCTGTTGTTCCAGGAAGAGACCCAGTACTTC
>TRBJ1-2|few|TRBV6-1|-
CANSDGGYGYTF
TGTGCCAACTCGGACGGGGGCTATGGCTACACCTTC
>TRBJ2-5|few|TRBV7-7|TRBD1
CASSAYRGGETQYF
TGTGCTAGCAGCGCTTACAGGGGTGGAGAGACCCAGTACTTC
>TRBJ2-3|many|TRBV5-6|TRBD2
CASSPLGSGEVDTQYF
TGTGCCAGCAGCCCCCTAGGGAGCGGGGAGGTAGATACGCAGTATTTT
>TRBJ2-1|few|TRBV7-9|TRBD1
CASSLQMQDRVPGLLRDEQFF
TGTGCCAGCAGCCTACAGATGCAGGACAGGGTCCCAGGACTTCTGCGGGATGAGCAGTTCTTC
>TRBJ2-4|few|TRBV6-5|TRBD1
CASSPRQGITKNIQYF
TGTGCCAGCAGTCCCCGACAGGGAATAACCAAAAACATTCAGTACTTC
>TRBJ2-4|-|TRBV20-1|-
CSARDLKGTDKNIQYF
TGCAGTGCTAGAGATCTGAAAGGGACGGACAAAAACATTCAGTACTTC
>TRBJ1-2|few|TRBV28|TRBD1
CASSLPTGGYGYTF
TGTGCCAGCAGTTTGCCAACAGGGGGCTATGGCTACACCTTC